Following are 10 T cell receptor beta chains from one sample sequenced in a study of cytomegalovirus exposure and HLA in healthy donors. Vbeta (60) and Jbeta (13) primers were used in the PCR. Data came from immunoSEQ multiplex PCR; TCRdb stores just in-frame clones and leaves some out. The repertoire holds about 110,000 clones, with less than 75% as singletons. Sequencing was done on a sample of PBMCs. The receptors derive from a man aged 35-49 years in good health and CMV-seropositive.

The V gene is TRBV6-5, the J gene TRBJ2-7; tentative D call: TRBD2 (5 bases). This CDR3 has 15 residues. With 0 bases removed from V and 3 bases from J, the gap between germline ends came to 12 bases. Germline V gene lookup returns CDR1 MNHEY and CDR2 SVGAGI. CDR3 bases: TGTGCCAGCAGTTACTCGGGAATAGGAGGCTACGAGCAGTACTTC. Protein product: CASSYSGIGGYEQYF.

This clone was counted a few times. The V and J genes are TRBV19 and TRBJ2-1, with 8 bases matching TRBD2. CDR3 length: 16 residues. V trimming: 5 bases; J trimming: 3 bases; junction bases outside the gene matches: 9. CDR1 is LNHDA, CDR2 SQIVND, per germline (reference sequence). The CDR3 spells CASSRGGDYSYNEQFF. In nucleotides, the CDR3 is TGTGCCAGTAGTCGGGGGGGAGACTACAGCTACAATGAGCAGTTCTTC.

The table lists this clone with a few counts. V is TRBV28 and J is TRBJ2-5; the D gene is possibly TRBD2 (5 bases). CDR3 length: 12 residues. Trimming cost V 3 bases and J 4 bases, with 6 bases left between them. CDR1 is MDHEN and CDR2 is SYDVKM in the germline V gene. The CDR3 here is CASSFAGETQYF. The CDR3 DNA follows: TGTGCCAGCAGTTTTGCGGGAGAGACCCAGTACTTC.

J is TRBJ1-5 and V is TRBV6-1, with D perhaps matching TRBD1 (6 bases). V lost 7 bases, J lost 7 bases, and 20 bases lay in between. The CDR3 contains 15 residues. The germline V gene encodes CDR1 MNHNS and CDR2 SASEGT. In nucleotides, the CDR3 is TGTGCCAGCATTACCCCTTCAGGGGCTGGGCAGCCCCAGCATTTT. It is translated as CASITPSGAGQPQHF.

V and J are TRBV6-1 and TRBJ2-7, with D unclear. V was cut by 3 bases and J by 3 bases, with 9 bases left in between. The CDR3 contains 13 residues. CDR1 MNHNS and CDR2 SASEGT come from the germline V gene. CDR3 protein: CASSDWQDYEQYF. The CDR3 bases are TGTGCCAGCAGTGACTGGCAGGACTACGAGCAGTACTTC.

The gene calls are TRBV7-2 and TRBJ2-1; 13 nucleotides align to TRBD2. The J segment lost 0 bases and the V segment lost 4 bases, leaving 3 bases of the junction unmatched. CDR1 and CDR2 (germline): SGHTA, FQGNSA. The CDR3 is 17 residues long. The CDR3 protein is CASSSGTSGASYNEQFF. The CDR3 DNA reads as TGTGCCAGCAGCTCTGGGACTAGCGGGGCCTCCTACAATGAGCAGTTCTTC.

The chain carries TRBV28 and TRBJ2-6; 10 bases fit TRBD1. Germline loops: CDR1 MDHEN, CDR2 SYDVKM. The CDR3 is made up of 20 amino acids. Unmatched junction bases numbered 16, after V lost 6 bases and J lost 2 bases. The CDR3 DNA reads TGTGCCAGCAGGGGCGGGACAGGGGTAGGCGGGAGGCCTGGGGCCAACGTCCTGACTTTC. Translated, it gives CASRGGTGVGGRPGANVLTF.

This clone was seen once. The V call is TRBV28, the J call TRBJ2-3; 8 bases line up with TRBD1. Germline CDR1 reads MDHEN; CDR2 reads SYDVKM. CDR3 length: 11 amino acids. V lost 8 bases and J lost 9; bases outside the gene matches: 4. CDR3 coding DNA: TGTGCCAGCCACGACAGGGGCACGCAGTATTTT. Protein product: CASHDRGTQYF.

The CDR3 DNA sequence: TGTGCCTGGACGGACCAGGGGGGAAACACCATATATTTT. This translates into CAWTDQGGNTIYF. J is TRBJ1-3 and V is TRBV30; D is possibly TRBD1 (6 bases). Trimming shortened V by 4 bases and J by 4 bases, and 11 bases separated the two germline ends. The CDR3 contains 13 residues. Germline V gives CDR1 GTSNPN, CDR2 SVGIG (reference sequence).

This sequence joins TRBV7-9 and TRBJ2-7, with 9 positions matching TRBD1. Germline V gene data show CDR1 as SEHNR and CDR2 as FQNEAQ (reference sequence). The CDR3 totals 15 residues. The trim removed 6 bases at V and 3 bases at J, leaving 9 bases unmatched. CDR3 DNA: TGTGCCAGCAGTTTCTCCGGGACAGGGAACTACGAGCAGTACTTC. Translation gives CASSFSGTGNYEQYF.